This is a list of T cell receptor beta chains from one sample in a study of T cells in Graves' hyperthyroidism and ophthalmopathy. A single record per CDR3 protein comes from TCRdb applying MiXCR to the multiplex PCR reads. This table has nearly 750,000 distinct CDR3 sequences, about 35% appearing once. Sequencing used blood. The receptors stem from a woman aged 40 to 50 with Graves' hyperthyroidism. The CDR3 runs from the conserved cysteine through the conserved F or W. Fields, in order: CDR3 protein, CDR3 DNA, clone size, D gene, J gene, V gene. D genes are given only for firm matches. Clone size appears in some rows only: once, few, many, or a class for an expanded clone.

CDR3: CASSLAVRGNTIYF; DNA: TGTGCCAGTAGTTTGGCAGTCCGGGGGAACACCATATATTTT; size: many; D: -; J: TRBJ1-3; V: TRBV19
CDR3: CASRGTNYGYTF; DNA: TGTGCCAGCCGGGGAACAAACTATGGCTACACCTTC; size: many; D: -; J: TRBJ1-2; V: TRBV5-1
CDR3: CATSDLPLDGAHTGELFF; DNA: TGTGCCACCAGTGATTTGCCTCTGGACGGGGCCCACACCGGGGAGCTGTTTTTT; size: -; D: -; J: TRBJ2-2; V: TRBV24-1
CDR3: CAISGTGPHPYGYTF; DNA: TGTGCCATCAGCGGGACAGGACCCCATCCATATGGCTACACCTTC; size: -; D: TRBD1; J: TRBJ1-2; V: TRBV10-3
CDR3: CASSLVDSGNTIYF; DNA: TGTGCCAGCAGCTTGGTGGACAGCGGAAACACCATATATTTT; size: few; D: -; J: TRBJ1-3; V: TRBV5-6
CDR3: CASSPETATGEQYF; DNA: TGCGCCAGCAGCCCGGAGACAGCGACGGGGGAGCAGTACTTC; size: -; D: -; J: TRBJ2-7; V: TRBV5-1
CDR3: CASRPPGALTNEKLFF; DNA: TGTGCCAGCAGGCCACCGGGGGCCTTGACTAATGAAAAACTGTTTTTT; size: many; D: -; J: TRBJ1-4; V: TRBV2
CDR3: CASRRAENTEAFF; DNA: TGTGCCAGCAGAAGGGCGGAGAACACTGAAGCTTTCTTT; size: many; D: -; J: TRBJ1-1; V: TRBV7-3
CDR3: CATSGYGRETQYF; DNA: TGTGCCACCAGTGGTTACGGGAGAGAGACCCAGTACTTC; size: few; D: -; J: TRBJ2-5; V: TRBV24-1
CDR3: CSARAREALHF; DNA: TGCAGTGCTAGAGCGCGGGAGGCCCTCCACTTT; size: many; D: -; J: TRBJ1-6; V: TRBV20-1
CDR3: CASRLITGSGNTIYF; DNA: TGTGCCAGCAGACTTATTACAGGGTCTGGAAACACCATATATTTT; size: -; D: -; J: TRBJ1-3; V: TRBV9
CDR3: CASSLGERGANVLTF; DNA: TGTGCCAGCAGTTTAGGAGAACGGGGGGCCAACGTCCTGACTTTC; size: many; D: -; J: TRBJ2-6; V: TRBV12-3/TRBV12-4
CDR3: CAIRGTDTQYF; DNA: TGTGCCATCAGGGGTACAGATACGCAGTATTTT; size: -; D: -; J: TRBJ2-3; V: TRBV10-3
CDR3: CASTYLGTGDYEQYF; DNA: TGTGCCAGCACCTATCTAGGGACAGGTGACTACGAGCAGTACTTC; size: -; D: TRBD1; J: TRBJ2-7; V: TRBV6-1
CDR3: CASSNRGLNTIYF; DNA: TGTGCCAGCAGTAACAGGGGTTTGAACACCATATATTTT; size: -; D: TRBD1; J: TRBJ1-3; V: TRBV6-5
CDR3: CASGMANVLTF; DNA: TGTGCCAGCGGGATGGCCAACGTCCTGACTTTC; size: many; D: -; J: TRBJ2-6; V: TRBV7-9
CDR3: CASSPGTSGSRQYF; DNA: TGTGCTAGCTCTCCAGGGACTAGCGGGTCCCGGCAGTACTTC; size: few; D: TRBD2; J: TRBJ2-7; V: TRBV7-7
CDR3: CATDSGETQYF; DNA: TGTGCCACAGACAGCGGCGAGACCCAGTACTTC; size: many; D: -; J: TRBJ2-5; V: TRBV10-3